The 13 T cell receptor beta chains below come from one sample, sequenced in a study of blood T cells in healthy people across ages. With a J-beta primer mix and a sample-barcoded 5' primer, a second PCR ran roughly 6 to 11 cycles. Each CDR3 protein gets one entry after TCRdb re-called the 5' RACE reads with MiXCR. The table has some 790,000 distinct CDR3 sequences, 29% seen once; the top ten hold roughly a sixth. Sequenced input: blood. These receptors originate from an elderly woman in good health.

The table lists this clonotype with many counts. V is TRBV10-2 and J is TRBJ1-2, with 7 bases aligning to TRBD1. The CDR3 covers 13 residues. After removal of 7 bases from V and 7 bases from J, the junction contained 9 bases not matched to a gene. Germline V CDR1 and CDR2: WSHSY, SAAADI. The CDR3 loop reads CASTQDRVGGYTF. The DNA of the CDR3 is TGCGCCAGCACCCAAGACAGGGTGGGTGGCTACACCTTC.

Many counts were recorded for this clonotype. The rearrangement uses TRBV11-1 and TRBJ1-2; no definite D call. Trimming took 4 bases from V and 4 from J, leaving 10 bases between them. The CDR3 is 13 amino acids. Per germline, CDR1 SGHAT and CDR2 FQDESV (reference sequence). CDR3 amino acids: CASSSGLTYGYTF. CDR3 bases: TGTGCCAGCAGCTCCGGGCTCACCTATGGCTACACCTTC.

The V and J genes are TRBV6-5 and TRBJ1-1, with D perhaps matching TRBD1 (5 bases). The length of the CDR3 is 14 residues. Per germline, CDR1 MNHEY and CDR2 SVGAGI. The germline V and J ends were trimmed by 7 bases and 1 base, with 13 bases remaining between them. CDR3 coding DNA: TGTGCCAGCATGGTTGGACATAGGAACACTGAAGCTTTCTTT. This codes for CASMVGHRNTEAFF.

CDR3 coding DNA: TGTGCCAGCAGCCAAGATAGCGCGGGGGGACCTCTACGACAAGGGACCCAGTTCTTC. Its translation is CASSQDSAGGPLRQGTQFF. The V and J genes are TRBV4-2 and TRBJ2-1; 8 nucleotides match TRBD2. After removal of 0 bases from V and 13 bases from J, the junction contained 23 bases not matched to a gene. The CDR3 length is 19 residues. Germline V gene data show CDR1 as LGHNA and CDR2 as YNFKEQ.

A few counts support this clonotype. A junction end diverges from the germline sequence, so it may reflect a read error. V is TRBV7-2 and J is TRBJ2-7; 8 bases fit TRBD2. CDR1 is SGHTA, CDR2 FQGNSA, per germline. There are 16 residues in the CDR3. The DNA for the CDR3 is TGTGCCGGCAGCTTAAAAGCGGGGGCCGTCTCCTACGAGCAGTACTTC. As protein: CAGSLKAGAVSYEQYF.

This clonotype was seen ten or more times. The chain combines TRBV5-1 with TRBJ2-4; 9 bases line up with TRBD2. The CDR3 loop spans 14 amino acids. V lost 7 bases and J lost 7; bases outside the gene matches: 9. The germline gives CDR1 SGHRS, CDR2 YFSETQ. The CDR3 spells CASGSSSGGNIQYF. In nucleotides, the CDR3 is TGCGCCAGCGGGTCGTCCAGCGGGGGGAACATTCAGTACTTC.

A few counts support this clonotype. Possible read error: a much larger clone is one base away. The chain joins TRBV7-2 to TRBJ2-5; D remains unclear. This CDR3 is 12 amino acids long. Trimming cost V 0 bases and J 11 bases, with 10 bases left between them. CDR1 is SGHTA and CDR2 is FQGNSA in the germline V gene. CDR3 in amino acids: CASSLAHNEQYF. In DNA, the CDR3 is TGTGCCAGCAGCTTAGCGCACAATGAGCAGTACTTC.

There are many counts of this clonotype. The chain uses TRBV7-2 and TRBJ2-7; 13 nucleotides agree with TRBD2. The length of the CDR3 is 17 residues. V dropped 5 bases and J dropped 1; count of bases not matched to a gene: 8. Per the germline V gene, CDR1 is SGHTA and CDR2 is FQGNSA. In DNA, the CDR3 is TGTGCCAGCAGCCCCAGACTAGCGGGGGGCCTGTCCTACGAGCAGTACTTC. Translation gives CASSPRLAGGLSYEQYF.

The genes are TRBV20-1 and TRBJ1-3; a weak D match, TRBD1 (5 bases). The CDR3 consists of 18 residues. V shed 3 bases and J shed 0 bases, with 21 bases lying between them. Germline V gene data show CDR1 as DFQATT and CDR2 as SNEGSKA (reference sequence). The CDR3, as DNA: TGCAGTGCTAGGGCCCTCCGGGGCCCCTTGATCTCTGGAAACACCATATATTTT. This encodes CSARALRGPLISGNTIYF.

V and J are TRBV6-5 and TRBJ1-4; D call uncertain. V lost 2 bases, J lost 7 bases, and 17 bases lay in between. The germline V gene has CDR1 MNHEY and CDR2 SVGAGI. The CDR3 has 16 residues. In DNA form, the CDR3 reads TGTGCCAGCAGTTACAGGTCGGCGGATGGACGTGAAAAACTGTTTTTT. This translates into CASSYRSADGREKLFF.

On this clonotype itself: The junction and the germline gene differ at one end; a read error may be behind it. The chain joins TRBV7-8 to TRBJ2-3; 9 nucleotides agree with TRBD2. The CDR3 contains 16 residues. Germline lookup yields CDR1 SGHVS and CDR2 FQNEAQ. In DNA form, the CDR3 reads TGTGCCGGCAGCCTTGTTGTAGGACTAGCGAGTCATACGCAGTATTTT. Its protein is CAGSLVVGLASHTQYF. Full variable domain (rest looked up from reference TRBV7-8 and TRBJ2-3): GAGVSQSPRYKVAKRGQDVALRCDPISGHVSLFWYQQALGQGPEFLTYFQNEAQLDKSGLPSDRFFAERPEGSVSTLKIQRTQQEDSAVYLCAGSLVVGLASHTQYFGPGTRLTVL.

This chain joins TRBV5-1 and TRBJ2-6; perhaps TRBD1 as D (6 bases). The ends were cut back, 4 bases at V and 0 bases at J, with 17 bases in the middle. CDR3 length: 18 amino acids. Germline CDR1 SGHRS, CDR2 YFSETQ. The CDR3 DNA follows: TGCGCCAGCAGCACGTGGGTCACAGGGAGCTCTGGGGCCAACGTCCTGACTTTC. Translation: CASSTWVTGSSGANVLTF.

As for this clonotype: A much bigger clone sits one base away, suggesting this may be a read error. The chain couples TRBV7-6 to TRBJ2-5, with 7 bases lining up with TRBD1. CDR3 length: 13 residues. Unmatched junction bases numbered 7, after V lost 1 base and J lost 11 bases. Germline CDR1 reads SGHVS; CDR2 reads FNYEAQ. CDR3 sequence (DNA): TGTGCCAGCAGCTTAGGTGGGACAGATGAGCAGTACTTC. Translation gives CASSLGGTDEQYF.